This T cell receptor beta chain originates from a study of cytomegalovirus exposure and HLA in healthy donors. Findings and caveats of the study: It was about 150 TCR beta chains that were listed as cytomegalovirus-associated.

For this clone: Its specificity is unknown.

The length of the CDR3 is 18 residues. V shed 4 bases and J 1 base; nucleotides not matched to a gene: 7. The germline gives CDR1 ENHRY, CDR2 SYGVKD. The PCR ran on 60 Vbeta and 13 Jbeta primers. Using immunoSEQ multiplex PCR, the repertoire was profiled, and TCRdb retains in-frame clones only, with some absent. The sample has about 130,000 clones, 60% to 80% seen once. This clonotype was sampled from a female donor in good health and CMV-seronegative. The sequenced sample was PBMCs. V and J are TRBV10-3 and TRBJ2-6, with 10 bases lining up with TRBD1. CDR3 DNA sequence: TGTGCCATCAGTGGGCGGACAGGGGGGGGTTCTGGGGCCAACGTCCTGACTTTC. As protein: CAISGRTGGGSGANVLTF.